This T cell receptor (beta chain) was retrieved from a study of cytomegalovirus exposure and HLA in healthy donors (dated by TCRdb to 2016 to 2017). About the investigation overall: An earlier analysis of approximately 640 of the donors reported roughly 300 Gb of sequence data and 117 million unique TCR beta sequences from roughly 200 million T cells. To predict cytomegalovirus infection status, the study combined high-throughput TCR immunosequencing, statistical association of individual TCRs with disease status, and machine learning. An earlier analysis of roughly 580 of the donors used high-throughput TCR beta sequencing to judge whether each TCR beta V gene segment behaved as functional or pseudogenic. The number of typed donors differed by locus: 629-630 for A, B, C, DRB1 and DQB1; 500 to 550 for DQA1; approximately 610 for DPA1; and approximately 450 for DPB1. Rather than using new phenotypic data, the later analysis identified candidate immune exposures from TCR beta sequences and from how often those sequences occurred across donors. Roughly 300 gigabases of sequencing data and approximately 80 million unique TCR sequences were included in an early release covering over 600 HLA-typed donors. The study was designed to test whether signatures of past pathogen exposure could be identified by cataloging public T cell receptors. In addition to the first cohort of several hundred subjects, a separate validation cohort of 130 or so different subjects was used. Both class I and class II loci were covered by HLA typing, at four-digit resolution. The study used immunosequencing to profile the T cell repertoires of hundreds of subjects and linked those repertoires to cytomegalovirus serostatus. In a later analysis, previously published TCR beta repertoires from about 640 donors were re-analyzed and high-resolution HLA genotyping was added so that TCR occurrence patterns could be studied. Every discovery cohort repertoire had been produced on one sequencing platform. A later genetic analysis took genome-wide SNP genotypes for about 55% of the roughly 700 donors and used that subset as a discovery cohort. Across some 400 genotyped donors of the cohort, an average of roughly 250,000 unique TCR beta nucleotide sequences per donor were sequenced, and approximately 17% of those sequences were non-productive. Because of strong linkage in the cohort, four or five DR-DQ haplotypes were treated as single units for association and clustering. Donor age, sex, ethnicity and CMV serostatus were compiled alongside the repertoire data. The genetic ancestry cluster associated with self-reported Caucasian donors included 81% of the roughly 400 genotyped donors.

Including cysteine and phenylalanine, the CDR3 has 14 amino acids. Only the CDR3 region is kept as DNA, spanning 42 bases read in frame from base 1. CDR1 and CDR2 were assigned from the germline V gene (reference sequence) as SEHNR and FQNEAQ. In total, fewer than 750 healthy bone marrow donors made up the cohort. At the time of sampling, all cohort members were nominally healthy, though unrecorded immune exposures were likely present. The donor was CMV seropositive and was included in the group of 270 or so seropositive cohort members. Every donor gave a peripheral blood sample, and the peripheral blood mononuclear cells from that sample were used for TCR beta sequencing. The Qiagen DNeasy Blood Extraction Kit was used to extract genomic DNA from the blood cell samples. On this clone: Its antigen remains unidentified. One junction end disagrees with the germline gene, perhaps due to a read error.

The study at large found these results: A total of 150 to 200 TCR beta chains were listed by the study as associated with cytomegalovirus. Several of the top co-occurrence clusters appeared to be linked to parvovirus B19, influenza, CMV and Epstein-Barr virus, according to a later analysis. Specific HLA alleles were associated with 15,000 to 20,000 TCR beta sequences at a false discovery rate of 0.05 in a later analysis. Because some donors lacked HLA typing at each locus, the association tests relied only on the typed subset. A further reported finding was that TCR beta sequences accurately predicted the HLA-A and HLA-B alleles for most subjects in the first cohort. A group of highly shared sequence variants was considered likely to be a technical artifact of the sequencing pipeline. Because counts were too low, roughly 18 rarely observed V segments, including chromosome 9 orphons, were left out of the earlier analysis of approximately 580 of the donors. Broadly in line with IMGT annotations, most TCR beta V segments showed up in productive rearrangements about 87% or about 30% of the time in an earlier analysis of some 590 of the donors. This cohort had only TCR beta chains sequenced, and the lack of alpha or paired-chain data limited which features could be detected. A few of the identified cytomegalovirus-associated TCR beta chains were confirmed in vitro to be specific for cytomegalovirus antigens. Presence/absence analyses assumed roughly uniform sequencing depth across donors, an assumption that may not hold. In both the original and validation cohorts, the classifier was reported to diagnose cytomegalovirus status with high specificity and sensitivity. Assigning TCR associations to individual alleles was difficult when HLA alleles, especially DR and DQ, strongly co-occurred. In a later analysis, HLA-associated TCR beta chains showed more clonal expansion and lower generation probabilities than non-associated chains that were equally common. Some IMGT-functional V segments, including TRBV6-2 and TRBV6-3, could not be told apart with the 87-base-pair reads, so those segments were excluded. CMV serostatus was the only immune exposure information available for the cohort. In a later analysis, the rate of TCR association differed among HLA loci, with DRB1 alleles having the most associated TCRs and HLA-C alleles having the fewest. While some public TCRs were present in many individuals, most TCR sequences turned up only very rarely across donors. In a later genetic analysis, a missense DCLRE1C variant was associated with V-gene and J-gene trimming of TCR beta chains, and the association was replicated in an independent cohort. Most CMV-associated TCR beta chains appeared to be HLA-restricted in a later analysis, and the HLA associations seemed to be driven largely by CMV exposure. The authors suggested that the approach could potentially be extended to other disease states and immunological phenotypes. In a later genetic analysis, fewer N-insertions in productive TCRs were reported among donors in an Asian-associated ancestry cluster than the roughly 700-donor mean. Correlated functional status among segregating V segments might reflect linkage disequilibrium, but an unknown experimental factor could not be ruled out.

Library generation was performed with the immunoSEQ multiplex PCR assay. For the multiplex PCR, a mixture combining 60 forward primers for TCR Vbeta segments and 13 reverse primers for TCR Jbeta segments was used. Amplification of the CDR3 region of rearranged TCR beta genes was performed with a multiplex PCR assay on genomic DNA. On the Illumina HiSeq System, the amplified TCR beta libraries were sequenced as 87-base-pair reads. The original pipeline was this. A later analysis tallied 70 million to 100 million unique TCR beta chains across the 610 or so repertoires, and around 10 million of those chains were shared by two or more donors. A nearest-neighbor algorithm error-corrected the raw reads and collapsed the reads into unique sequences, merging closely related sequences to remove PCR and sequencing errors. Alignment of CDR3 sequences to IMGT reference sequences was used to assign V, D and J gene segments. For a sequence to be retained, a match of at least six nucleotides to both a V gene segment and a J gene segment was required. Rearrangements were classified as productive when the CDR3 lacked stop codons and remained in frame with V and J, and all other rearrangements were classified as non-productive. CDR3 was defined by IMGT convention, running from the second conserved V-encoded cysteine to the conserved J-encoded phenylalanine. The earlier analysis of about 590 of the donors excluded sequences that lacked an unambiguous match to a single V gene segment. In an earlier analysis of 587 of the donors, a V segment was called functional when productive rearrangements were above 56.7%, and segregating when the standard deviation between donors exceeded 5%. To diagnose cytomegalovirus status from the catalog of TCR beta chain sequences, a statistical classification framework was built. In a later analysis, TCR nucleotide sequences were compared against IMGT/GENE-DB human TR gene sequences so that V and J genes could be assigned. Using the TCRdist pipeline, a later analysis assigned CDR3 sequences along with most-parsimonious VDJ recombination scenarios. In a later analysis, each TCR beta chain was defined by its CDR3 amino acid sequence together with its V-gene family, and reads lacking a unique V-gene family were excluded. As a way to deal with suspected cross-contamination and a sequencing artifact, a later analysis dropped hundreds of nucleotide sequences that were highly shared and had low generation probability. In a later analysis, a clonal expansion index was calculated for each public chain from normalized within-repertoire ranks of inferred template counts. Generation probabilities in a later analysis came from a VDJ recombination model fitted to out-of-frame rearrangements, and those results were checked against IGoR. In a later analysis, TCR-TCR, TCR-HLA and TCR-CMV co-occurrence was scored with hypergeometric tests, and a repertoire-size bias correction was applied to TCR pairs. A later analysis estimated false discovery rates by permuting HLA or CMV assignments 20 times. In a later analysis, co-occurring TCRs were grouped using DBSCAN, with TCRdist sequence similarity added in when clustering inside HLA-allele-positive subsets. Repertoires with fewer than 30,000 or more than 120,000 public chains were left out of co-occurrence clustering, as were about five repertoires with anomalous nucleotide sharing. Not all clones reach the TCRdb copy of this immuneACCESS table, which keeps in-frame sequences only. Checked studies attribute under half of the gap to unresolved V genes and leave the rest unexplained. V, J and clone size reflect that table, while D and trimming were determined from the DNA. The sample has 90,000 or so clones on record, 80% of them singletons. The top ten constitute roughly 25% of the sample.

This clonotype was obtained from a woman aged 45-60 years in good health and CMV-seropositive. The chain couples TRBV7-9 to TRBJ2-2, with TRBD2 as a weak D call on 5 bases. Sequencing was carried out using PBMCs. The CDR3 protein sequence reads: CSSSLARNTGELFF. The sequenced DNA: TGTTCCAGCAGCTTAGCGAGGAATACCGGGGAGCTGTTTTTT.